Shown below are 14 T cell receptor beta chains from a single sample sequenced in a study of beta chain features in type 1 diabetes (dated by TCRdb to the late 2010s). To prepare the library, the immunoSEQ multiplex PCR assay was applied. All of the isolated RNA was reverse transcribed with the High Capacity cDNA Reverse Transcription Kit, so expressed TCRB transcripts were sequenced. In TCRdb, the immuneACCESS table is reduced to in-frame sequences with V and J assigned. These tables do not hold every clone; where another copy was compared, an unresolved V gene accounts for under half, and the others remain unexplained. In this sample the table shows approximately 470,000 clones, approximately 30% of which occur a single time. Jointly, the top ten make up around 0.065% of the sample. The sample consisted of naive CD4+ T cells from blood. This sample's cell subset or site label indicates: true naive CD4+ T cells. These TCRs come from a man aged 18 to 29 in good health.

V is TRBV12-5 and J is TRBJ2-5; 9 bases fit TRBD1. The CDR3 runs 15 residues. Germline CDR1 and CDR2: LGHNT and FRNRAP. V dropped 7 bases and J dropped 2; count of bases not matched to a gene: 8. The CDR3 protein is CASADPGTGQETQYF. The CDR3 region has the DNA TGTGCTAGTGCCGACCCCGGGACAGGGCAAGAGACCCAGTACTTC.

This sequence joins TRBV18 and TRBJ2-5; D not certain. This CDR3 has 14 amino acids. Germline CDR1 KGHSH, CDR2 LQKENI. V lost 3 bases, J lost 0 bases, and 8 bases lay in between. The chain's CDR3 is CASSPARHQETQYF. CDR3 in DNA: TGTGCCAGCTCACCGGCCAGGCACCAAGAGACCCAGTACTTC.

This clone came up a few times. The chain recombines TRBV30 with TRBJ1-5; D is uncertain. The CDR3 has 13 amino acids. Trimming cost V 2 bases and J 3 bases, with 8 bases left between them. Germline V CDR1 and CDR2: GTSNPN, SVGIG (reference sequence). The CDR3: CAWSKAYNQPQHF. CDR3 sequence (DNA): TGTGCCTGGAGTAAGGCTTACAATCAGCCCCAGCATTTT. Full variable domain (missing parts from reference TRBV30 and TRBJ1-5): SQTIHQWPATLVQPVGSPLSLECTVEGTSNPNLYWYRQAAGRGLQLLFYSVGIGQISSEVPQNLSASRPQDRQFILSSKKLLLSDSGFYLCAWSKAYNQPQHFGDGTRLSIL.

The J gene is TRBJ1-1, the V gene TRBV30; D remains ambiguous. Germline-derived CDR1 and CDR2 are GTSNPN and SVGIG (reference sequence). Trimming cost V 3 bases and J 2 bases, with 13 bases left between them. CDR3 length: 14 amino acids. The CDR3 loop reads CAWRSQRVNTEAFF. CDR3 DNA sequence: TGTGCCTGGAGGTCACAGAGGGTAAACACTGAAGCTTTCTTT.

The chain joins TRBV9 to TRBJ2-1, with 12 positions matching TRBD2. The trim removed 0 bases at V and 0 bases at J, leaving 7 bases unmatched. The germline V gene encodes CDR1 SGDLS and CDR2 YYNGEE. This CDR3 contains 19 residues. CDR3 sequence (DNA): TGTGCCAGCAGCGTAGATCCGGGGACTAGCGGGCCCTCCTACAATGAGCAGTTCTTC. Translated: CASSVDPGTSGPSYNEQFF.

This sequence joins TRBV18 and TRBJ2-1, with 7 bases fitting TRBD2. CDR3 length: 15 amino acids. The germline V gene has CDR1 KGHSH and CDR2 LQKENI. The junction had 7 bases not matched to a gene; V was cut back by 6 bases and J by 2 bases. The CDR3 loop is CASSPVAGTYNEQFF. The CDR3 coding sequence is TGTGCCAGCTCCCCGGTAGCGGGTACCTACAATGAGCAGTTCTTC.

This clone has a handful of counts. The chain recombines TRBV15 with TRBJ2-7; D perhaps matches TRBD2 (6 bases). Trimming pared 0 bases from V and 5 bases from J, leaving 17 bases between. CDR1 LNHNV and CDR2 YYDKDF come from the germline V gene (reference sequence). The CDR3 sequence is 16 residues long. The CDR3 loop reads CATSRDQRGIFHEQYF. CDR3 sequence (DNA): TGTGCCACCAGCAGAGATCAGCGCGGGATTTTCCACGAGCAGTACTTC.

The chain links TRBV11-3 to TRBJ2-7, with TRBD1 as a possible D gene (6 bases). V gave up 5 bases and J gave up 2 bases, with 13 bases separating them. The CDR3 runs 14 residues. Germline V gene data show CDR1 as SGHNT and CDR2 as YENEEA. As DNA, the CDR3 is TGTGCCAGCAGCGAAGGGACAAAACCCTACGAGCAGTACTTC. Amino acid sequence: CASSEGTKPYEQYF.

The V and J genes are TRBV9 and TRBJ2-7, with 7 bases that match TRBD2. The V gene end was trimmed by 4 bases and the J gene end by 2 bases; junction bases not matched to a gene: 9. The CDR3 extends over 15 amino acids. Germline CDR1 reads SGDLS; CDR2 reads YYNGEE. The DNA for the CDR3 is TGTGCCAGCAGCTTCTTAGCGGGCCCGACCTACGAGCAGTACTTC. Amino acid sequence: CASSFLAGPTYEQYF.

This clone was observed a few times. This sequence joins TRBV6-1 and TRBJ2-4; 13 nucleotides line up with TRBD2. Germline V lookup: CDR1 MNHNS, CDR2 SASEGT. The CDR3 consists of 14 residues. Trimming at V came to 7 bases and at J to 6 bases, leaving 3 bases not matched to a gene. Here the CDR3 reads CASTGTSGVNIQYF. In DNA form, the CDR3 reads TGTGCCAGCACCGGGACTAGCGGGGTAAACATTCAGTACTTC.

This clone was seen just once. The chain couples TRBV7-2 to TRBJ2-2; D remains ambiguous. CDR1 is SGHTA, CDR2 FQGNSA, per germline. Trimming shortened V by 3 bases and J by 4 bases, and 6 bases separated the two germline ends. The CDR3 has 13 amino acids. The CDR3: CASSFSRTGELFF. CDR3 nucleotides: TGTGCCAGCAGCTTTTCTCGCACCGGGGAGCTGTTTTTT.

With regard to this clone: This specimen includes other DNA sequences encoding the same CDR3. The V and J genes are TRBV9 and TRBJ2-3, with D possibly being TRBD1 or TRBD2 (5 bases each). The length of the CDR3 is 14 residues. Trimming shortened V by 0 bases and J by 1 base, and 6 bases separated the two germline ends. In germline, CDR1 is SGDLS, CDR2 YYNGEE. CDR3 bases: TGTGCCAGCAGCGTAGTGGGGGGCACAGATACGCAGTATTTT. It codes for CASSVVGGTDTQYF.

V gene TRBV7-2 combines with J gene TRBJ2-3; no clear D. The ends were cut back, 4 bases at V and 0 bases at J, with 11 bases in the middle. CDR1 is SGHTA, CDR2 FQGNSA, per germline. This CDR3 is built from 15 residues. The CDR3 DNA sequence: TGTGCCAGCAGCTCATATATGGTTAGCACAGATACGCAGTATTTT. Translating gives CASSSYMVSTDTQYF.

In DNA form, the CDR3 reads TGCAGCGTTAGGACAGGGGGCATGGAGCAGTACTTC. Encoded protein: CSVRTGGMEQYF. The V gene is TRBV29-1, the J gene TRBJ2-7, with 11 bases identical to TRBD1. The CDR3 totals 12 residues. Unmatched junction bases numbered 4, after V lost 5 bases and J lost 7 bases. CDR1 is SQVTM and CDR2 is ANQGSEA in the germline V gene.